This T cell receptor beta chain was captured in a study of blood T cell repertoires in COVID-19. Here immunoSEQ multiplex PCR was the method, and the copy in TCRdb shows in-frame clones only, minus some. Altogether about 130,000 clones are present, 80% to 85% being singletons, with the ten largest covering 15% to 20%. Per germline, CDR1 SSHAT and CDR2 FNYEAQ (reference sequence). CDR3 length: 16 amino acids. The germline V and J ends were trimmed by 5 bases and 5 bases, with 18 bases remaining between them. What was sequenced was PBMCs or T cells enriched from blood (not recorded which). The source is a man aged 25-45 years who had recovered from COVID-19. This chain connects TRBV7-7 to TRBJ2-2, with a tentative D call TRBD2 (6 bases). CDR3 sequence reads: CASSPREAGWTGELFF. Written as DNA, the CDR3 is TGTGCCAGCAGCCCTAGGGAGGCAGGGTGGACCGGGGAGCTGTTTTTT.